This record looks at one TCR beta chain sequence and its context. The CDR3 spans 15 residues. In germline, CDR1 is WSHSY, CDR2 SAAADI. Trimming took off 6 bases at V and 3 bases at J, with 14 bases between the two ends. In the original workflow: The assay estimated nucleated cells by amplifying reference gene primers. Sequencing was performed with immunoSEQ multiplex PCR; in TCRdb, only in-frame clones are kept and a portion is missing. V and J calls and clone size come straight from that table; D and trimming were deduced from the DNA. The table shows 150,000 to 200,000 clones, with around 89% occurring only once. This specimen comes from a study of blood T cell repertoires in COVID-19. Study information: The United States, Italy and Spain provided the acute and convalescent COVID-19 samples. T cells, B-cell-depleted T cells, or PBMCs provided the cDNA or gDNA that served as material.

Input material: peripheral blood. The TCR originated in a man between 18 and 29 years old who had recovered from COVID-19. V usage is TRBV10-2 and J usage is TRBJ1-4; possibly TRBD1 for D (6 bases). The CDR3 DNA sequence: TGCGCCAGCAGGAACAGGGCGGCGTCTAATGAAAAACTGTTTTTT. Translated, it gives CASRNRAASNEKLFF.